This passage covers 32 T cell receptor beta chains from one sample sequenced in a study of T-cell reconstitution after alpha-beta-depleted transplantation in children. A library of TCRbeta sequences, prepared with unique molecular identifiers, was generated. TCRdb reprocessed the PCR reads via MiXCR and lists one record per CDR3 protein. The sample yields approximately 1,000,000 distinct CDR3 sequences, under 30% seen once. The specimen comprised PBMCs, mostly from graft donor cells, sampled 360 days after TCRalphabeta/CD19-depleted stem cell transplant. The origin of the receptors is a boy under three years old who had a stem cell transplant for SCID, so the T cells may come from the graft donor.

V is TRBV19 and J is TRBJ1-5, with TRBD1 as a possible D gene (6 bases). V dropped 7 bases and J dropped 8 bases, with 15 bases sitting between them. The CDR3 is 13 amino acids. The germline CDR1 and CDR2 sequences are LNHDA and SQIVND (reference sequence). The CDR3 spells CASKGDIGEPQHF. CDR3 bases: TGTGCCAGTAAGGGGGACATTGGGGAGCCCCAGCATTTT.

CDR3 amino acids: CASSPEGHSGANVLTF. CDR3 in DNA: TGTGCCAGCAGTCCCGAGGGTCACTCTGGGGCCAACGTCCTGACTTTC. The chain is built from TRBV12-3 or TRBV12-4 and TRBJ2-6, with a weak D call TRBD2 (5 bases). V lost 5 bases, J lost 0 bases, and 11 bases lay in between. The CDR3 has 16 amino acids.

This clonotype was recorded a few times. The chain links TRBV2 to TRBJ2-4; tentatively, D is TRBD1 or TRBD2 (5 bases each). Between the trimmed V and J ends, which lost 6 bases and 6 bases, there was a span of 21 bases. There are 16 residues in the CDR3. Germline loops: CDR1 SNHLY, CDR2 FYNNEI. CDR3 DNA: TGTGCCAGCAGCGGCCCTGGTGGCTTGGGGGTAAACATTCAGTACTTC. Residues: CASSGPGGLGVNIQYF.

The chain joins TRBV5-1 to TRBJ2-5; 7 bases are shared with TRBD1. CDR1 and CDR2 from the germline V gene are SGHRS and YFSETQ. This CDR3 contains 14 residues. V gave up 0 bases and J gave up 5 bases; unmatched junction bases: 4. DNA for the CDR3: TGCGCCAGCAGCTTGGATTCCAGGGGGGAGACCCAGTACTTC. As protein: CASSLDSRGETQYF.

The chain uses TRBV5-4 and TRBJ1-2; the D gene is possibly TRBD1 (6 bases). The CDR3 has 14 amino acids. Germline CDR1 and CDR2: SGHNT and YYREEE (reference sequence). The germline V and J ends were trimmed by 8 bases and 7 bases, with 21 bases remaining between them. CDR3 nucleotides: TGTGCCAGTAACAGTCCGGGGGCTGGAGCTGGCTACACCTTC. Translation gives CASNSPGAGAGYTF.

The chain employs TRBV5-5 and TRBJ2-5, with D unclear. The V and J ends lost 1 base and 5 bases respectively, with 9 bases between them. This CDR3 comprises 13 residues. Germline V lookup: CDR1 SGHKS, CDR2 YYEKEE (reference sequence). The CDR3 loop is CASSLLRPETQYF. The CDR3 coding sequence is TGTGCCAGCAGCTTGTTGCGTCCGGAGACCCAGTACTTC. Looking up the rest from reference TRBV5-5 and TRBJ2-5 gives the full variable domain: DAGVTQSPTHLIKTRGQQVTLRCSPISGHKSVSWYQQVLGQGPQFIFQYYEKEERGRGNFPDRFSARQFPNYSSELNVNALLLGDSALYLCASSLLRPETQYFGPGTRLLVL.

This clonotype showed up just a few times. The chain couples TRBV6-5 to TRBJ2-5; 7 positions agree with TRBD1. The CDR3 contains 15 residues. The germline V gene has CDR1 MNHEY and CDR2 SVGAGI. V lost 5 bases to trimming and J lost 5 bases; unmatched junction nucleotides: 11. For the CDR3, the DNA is TGTGCCAGCAGTACTCAGGGGGTTTCCACGGAGACCCAGTACTTC. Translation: CASSTQGVSTETQYF.

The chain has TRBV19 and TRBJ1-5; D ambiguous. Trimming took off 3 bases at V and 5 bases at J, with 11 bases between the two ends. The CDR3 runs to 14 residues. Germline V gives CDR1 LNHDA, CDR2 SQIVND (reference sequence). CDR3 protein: CASSIVYNYQPQHF. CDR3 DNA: TGTGCCAGTAGTATCGTGTACAACTATCAGCCCCAGCATTTT.

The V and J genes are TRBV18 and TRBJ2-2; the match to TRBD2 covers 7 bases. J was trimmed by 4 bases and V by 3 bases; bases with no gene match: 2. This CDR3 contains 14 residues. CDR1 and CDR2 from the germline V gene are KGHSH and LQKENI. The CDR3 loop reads CASSPRGSTGELFF. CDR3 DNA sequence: TGTGCCAGCTCACCGCGGGGGAGCACCGGGGAGCTGTTTTTT. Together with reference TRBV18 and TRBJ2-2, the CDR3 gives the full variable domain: NAGVMQNPRHLVRRRGQEARLRCSPMKGHSHVYWYRQLPEEGLKFMVYLQKENIIDESGMPKERFSAEFPKEGPSILRIQQVVRGDSAAYFCASSPRGSTGELFFGEGSRLTVL.

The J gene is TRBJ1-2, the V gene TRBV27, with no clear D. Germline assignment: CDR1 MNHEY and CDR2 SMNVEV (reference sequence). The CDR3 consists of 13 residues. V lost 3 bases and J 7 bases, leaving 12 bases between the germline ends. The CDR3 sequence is CASSFSEAGGYTF. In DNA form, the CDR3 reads TGTGCCAGCAGTTTTTCGGAAGCGGGTGGCTACACCTTC.

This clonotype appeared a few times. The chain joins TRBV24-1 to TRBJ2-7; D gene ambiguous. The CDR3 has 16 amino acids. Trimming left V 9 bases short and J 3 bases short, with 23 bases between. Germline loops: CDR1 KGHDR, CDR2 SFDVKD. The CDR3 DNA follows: TGTGCCACCCAAACGGACCAGGTCCTGAATTGCTACGAGCAGTACTTC. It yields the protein CATQTDQVLNCYEQYF.

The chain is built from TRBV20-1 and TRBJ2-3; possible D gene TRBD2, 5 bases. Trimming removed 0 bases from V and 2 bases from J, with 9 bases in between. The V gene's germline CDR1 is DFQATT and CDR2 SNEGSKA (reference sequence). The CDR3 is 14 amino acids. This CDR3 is CSARDGGLTDTQYF. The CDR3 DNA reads TGCAGTGCTAGAGATGGAGGTCTCACAGATACGCAGTATTTT.

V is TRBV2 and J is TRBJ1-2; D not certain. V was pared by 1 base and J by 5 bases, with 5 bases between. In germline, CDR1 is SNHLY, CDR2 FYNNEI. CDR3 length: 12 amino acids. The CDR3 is CASSEEMYGYTF. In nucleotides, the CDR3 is TGTGCCAGCAGTGAAGAGATGTATGGCTACACCTTC. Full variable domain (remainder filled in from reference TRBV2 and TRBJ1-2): EPEVTQTPSHQVTQMGQEVILRCVPISNHLYFYWYRQILGQKVEFLVSFYNNEISEKSEIFDDQFSVERPDGSNFTLKIRSTKLEDSAMYFCASSEEMYGYTFGSGTRLTVV.

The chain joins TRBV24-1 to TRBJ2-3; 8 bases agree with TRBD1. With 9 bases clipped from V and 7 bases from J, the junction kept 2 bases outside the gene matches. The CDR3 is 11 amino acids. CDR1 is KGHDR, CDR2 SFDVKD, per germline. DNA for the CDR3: TGTGCCACCGGGGACAGGAATACGCAGTATTTT. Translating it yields CATGDRNTQYF.

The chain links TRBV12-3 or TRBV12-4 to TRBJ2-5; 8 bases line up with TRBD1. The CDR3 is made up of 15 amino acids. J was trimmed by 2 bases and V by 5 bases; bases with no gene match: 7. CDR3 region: CASSDGQGRQETQYF. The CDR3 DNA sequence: TGTGCCAGCAGTGACGGACAGGGTCGGCAAGAGACCCAGTACTTC.

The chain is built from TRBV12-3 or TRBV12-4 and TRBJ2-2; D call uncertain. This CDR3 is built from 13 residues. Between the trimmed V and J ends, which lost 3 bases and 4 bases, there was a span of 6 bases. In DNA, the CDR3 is TGTGCCAGCAGTTTTAGTGTCACCGGGGAGCTGTTTTTT. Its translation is CASSFSVTGELFF.

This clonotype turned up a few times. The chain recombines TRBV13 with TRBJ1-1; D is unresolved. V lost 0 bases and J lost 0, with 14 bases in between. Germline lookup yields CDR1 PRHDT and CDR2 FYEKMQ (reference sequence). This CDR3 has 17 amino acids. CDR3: CASSLGGEDGLNTEAFF. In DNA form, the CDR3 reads TGTGCCAGCAGCTTAGGCGGGGAGGACGGACTGAACACTGAAGCTTTCTTT.

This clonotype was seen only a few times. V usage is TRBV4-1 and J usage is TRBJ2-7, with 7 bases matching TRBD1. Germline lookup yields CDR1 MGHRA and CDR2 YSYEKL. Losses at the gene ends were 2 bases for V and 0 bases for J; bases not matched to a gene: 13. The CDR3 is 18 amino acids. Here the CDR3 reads CASSQTVTLGQFSYEQYF. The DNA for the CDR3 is TGCGCCAGCAGCCAAACCGTCACCTTGGGACAGTTCTCCTACGAGCAGTACTTC.

The CDR3 region is CASSLTGTGVNTEAFF. The CDR3 coding sequence is TGTGCCAGCAGCTTAACCGGGACAGGGGTGAACACTGAAGCTTTCTTT. The chain combines TRBV7-9 with TRBJ1-1; 10 positions agree with TRBD1. The germline V gene has CDR1 SEHNR and CDR2 FQNEAQ (reference sequence). Trimming cost V 2 bases and J 0 bases; bases outside gene matches: 3. CDR3 length: 16 residues.

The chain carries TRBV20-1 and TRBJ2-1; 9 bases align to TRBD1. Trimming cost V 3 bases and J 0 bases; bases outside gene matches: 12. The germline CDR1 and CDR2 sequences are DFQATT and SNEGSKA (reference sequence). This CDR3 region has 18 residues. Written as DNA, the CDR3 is TGCAGTGCTAGCCCTTTGGGGACACAGGGGGCCTCCTACAATGAGCAGTTCTTC. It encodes CSASPLGTQGASYNEQFF.

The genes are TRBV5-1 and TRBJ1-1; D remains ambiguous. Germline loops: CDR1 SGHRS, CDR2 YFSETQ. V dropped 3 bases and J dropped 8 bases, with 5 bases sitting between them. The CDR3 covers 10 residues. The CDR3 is CASSWAEAFF. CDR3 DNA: TGCGCCAGCAGCTGGGCGGAAGCTTTCTTT.

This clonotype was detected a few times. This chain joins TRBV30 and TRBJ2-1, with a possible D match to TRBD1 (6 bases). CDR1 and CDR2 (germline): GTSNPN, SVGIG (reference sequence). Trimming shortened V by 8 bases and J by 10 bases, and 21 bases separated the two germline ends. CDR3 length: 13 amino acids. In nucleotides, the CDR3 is TGTGCCCGGGGTGGAGTGGGGGCAAGGGAGCAGTTCTTC. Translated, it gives CARGGVGAREQFF.

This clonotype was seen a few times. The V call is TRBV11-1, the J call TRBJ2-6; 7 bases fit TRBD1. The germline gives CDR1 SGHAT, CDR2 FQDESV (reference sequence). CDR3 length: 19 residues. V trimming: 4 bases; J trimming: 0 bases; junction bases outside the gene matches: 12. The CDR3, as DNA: TGTGCCAGCAGCTCGACGAGGGGACAGCCGAACTCTGGGGCCAACGTCCTGACTTTC. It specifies CASSSTRGQPNSGANVLTF.

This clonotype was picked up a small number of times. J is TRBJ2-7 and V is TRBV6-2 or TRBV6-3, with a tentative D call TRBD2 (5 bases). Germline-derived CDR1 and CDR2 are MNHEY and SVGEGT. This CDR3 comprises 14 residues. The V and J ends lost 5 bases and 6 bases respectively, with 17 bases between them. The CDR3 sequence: CASSDGVLLGEQYF. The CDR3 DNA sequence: TGTGCCAGCAGTGACGGGGTGCTCCTGGGCGAGCAGTACTTC.

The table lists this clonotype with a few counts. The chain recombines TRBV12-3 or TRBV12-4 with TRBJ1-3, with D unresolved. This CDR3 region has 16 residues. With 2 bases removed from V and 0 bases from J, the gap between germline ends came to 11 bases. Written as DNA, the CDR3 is TGTGCCAGCAGTTTAATCTCCAGCATCTCTGGAAACACCATATATTTT. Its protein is CASSLISSISGNTIYF.

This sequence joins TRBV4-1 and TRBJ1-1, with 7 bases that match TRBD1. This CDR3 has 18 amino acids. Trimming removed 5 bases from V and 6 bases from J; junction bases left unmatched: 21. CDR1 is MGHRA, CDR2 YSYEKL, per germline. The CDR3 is CASSKGGARQGRLAEAFF. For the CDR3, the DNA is TGCGCCAGCAGCAAAGGGGGGGCGAGACAGGGAAGGTTGGCTGAAGCTTTCTTT.

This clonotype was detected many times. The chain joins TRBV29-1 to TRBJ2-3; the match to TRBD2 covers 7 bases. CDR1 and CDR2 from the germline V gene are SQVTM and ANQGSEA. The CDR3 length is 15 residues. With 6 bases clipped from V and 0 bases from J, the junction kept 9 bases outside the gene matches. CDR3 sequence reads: CSVESGLVSTDTQYF. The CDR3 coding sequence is TGCAGCGTAGAATCCGGACTAGTTAGCACAGATACGCAGTATTTT.

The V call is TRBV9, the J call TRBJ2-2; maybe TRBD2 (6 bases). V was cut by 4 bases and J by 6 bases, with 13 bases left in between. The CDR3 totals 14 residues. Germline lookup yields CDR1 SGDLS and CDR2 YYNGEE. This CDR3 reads CASSSGVRAGELFF. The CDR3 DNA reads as TGTGCCAGCAGCTCGGGAGTTCGGGCCGGGGAGCTGTTTTTT.

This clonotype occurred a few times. The CDR3 here is CSAPISGGAGKQFF. CDR3 coding DNA: TGCAGTGCTCCAATTAGCGGGGGGGCCGGAAAGCAGTTCTTC. This chain connects TRBV20-1 to TRBJ2-1, with 11 bases aligning to TRBD2. The CDR3 extends over 14 amino acids. The germline V gene encodes CDR1 DFQATT and CDR2 SNEGSKA (reference sequence). J gave up 11 bases and V 5 bases, and 11 bases lay outside the gene matches.

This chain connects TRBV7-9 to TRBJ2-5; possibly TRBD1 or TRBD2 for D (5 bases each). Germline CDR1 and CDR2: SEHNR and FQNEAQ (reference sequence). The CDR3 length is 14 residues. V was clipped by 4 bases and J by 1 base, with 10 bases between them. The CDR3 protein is CASSWGYRQETQYF. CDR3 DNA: TGTGCCAGCAGCTGGGGGTATCGCCAAGAGACCCAGTACTTC. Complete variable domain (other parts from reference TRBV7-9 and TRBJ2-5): DTGVSQNPRHKITKRGQNVTFRCDPISEHNRLYWYRQTLGQGPEFLTYFQNEAQLEKSRLLSDRFSAERPKGSFSTLEIQRTEQGDSAMYLCASSWGYRQETQYFGPGTRLLVL.

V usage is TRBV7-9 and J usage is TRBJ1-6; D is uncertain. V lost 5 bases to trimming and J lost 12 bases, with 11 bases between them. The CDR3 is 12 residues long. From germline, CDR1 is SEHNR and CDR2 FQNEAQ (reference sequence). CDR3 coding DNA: TGTGCCAGCAGCCTAACGGAAGTACCCCTCCACTTT. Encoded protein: CASSLTEVPLHF. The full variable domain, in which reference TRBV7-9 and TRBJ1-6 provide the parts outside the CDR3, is DTGVSQNPRHKITKRGQNVTFRCDPISEHNRLYWYRQTLGQGPEFLTYFQNEAQLEKSRLLSDRFSAERPKGSFSTLEIQRTEQGDSAMYLCASSLTEVPLHFGNGTRLTVT.

CDR3: CASSEYWGLDEQYF. The CDR3 DNA reads TGTGCCAGCAGTGAATATTGGGGACTAGACGAGCAGTACTTC. This chain links TRBV25-1 with TRBJ2-7, with 8 bases that match TRBD2. CDR3 length equals 14 residues. Germline V CDR1 and CDR2: MGHDK, SYGVNS. The V gene end was trimmed by 0 bases and the J gene end by 5 bases; junction bases not matched to a gene: 3.